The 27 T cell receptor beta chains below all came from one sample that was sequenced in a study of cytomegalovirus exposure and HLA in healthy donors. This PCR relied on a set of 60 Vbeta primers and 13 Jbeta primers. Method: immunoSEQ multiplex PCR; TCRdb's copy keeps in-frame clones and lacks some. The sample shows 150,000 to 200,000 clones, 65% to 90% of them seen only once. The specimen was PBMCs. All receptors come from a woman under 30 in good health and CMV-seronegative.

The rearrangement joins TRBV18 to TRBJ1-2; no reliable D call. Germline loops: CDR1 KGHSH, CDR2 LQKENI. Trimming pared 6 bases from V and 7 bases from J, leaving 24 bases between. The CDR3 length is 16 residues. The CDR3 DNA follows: TGTGCCAGCTCCCCCGATCCCATTGGTCCGGGTGGTGGCTACACCTTC. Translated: CASSPDPIGPGGGYTF. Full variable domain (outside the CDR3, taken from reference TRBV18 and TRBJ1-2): NAGVMQNPRHLVRRRGQEARLRCSPMKGHSHVYWYRQLPEEGLKFMVYLQKENIIDESGMPKERFSAEFPKEGPSILRIQQVVRGDSAAYFCASSPDPIGPGGGYTFGSGTRLTVV.

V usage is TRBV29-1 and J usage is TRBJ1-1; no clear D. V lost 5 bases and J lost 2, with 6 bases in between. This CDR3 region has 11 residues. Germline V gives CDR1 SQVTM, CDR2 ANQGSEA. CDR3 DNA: TGCAGCGTTCAGGCAAACACTGAAGCTTTCTTT. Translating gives CSVQANTEAFF.

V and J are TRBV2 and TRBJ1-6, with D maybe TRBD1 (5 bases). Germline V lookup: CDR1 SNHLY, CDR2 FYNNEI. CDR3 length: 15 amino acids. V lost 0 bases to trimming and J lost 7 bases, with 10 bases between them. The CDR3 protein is CASSEARSGNSPLHF. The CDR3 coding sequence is TGTGCCAGCAGTGAAGCGAGGTCAGGGAATTCACCCCTCCACTTT. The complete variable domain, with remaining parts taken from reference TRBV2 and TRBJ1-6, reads EPEVTQTPSHQVTQMGQEVILRCVPISNHLYFYWYRQILGQKVEFLVSFYNNEISEKSEIFDDQFSVERPDGSNFTLKIRSTKLEDSAMYFCASSEARSGNSPLHFGNGTRLTVT.

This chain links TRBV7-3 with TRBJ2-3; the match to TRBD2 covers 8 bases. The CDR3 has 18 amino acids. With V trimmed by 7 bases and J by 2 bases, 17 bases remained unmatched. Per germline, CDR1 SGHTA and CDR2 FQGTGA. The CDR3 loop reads CASTPIGGLAGITDTQYF. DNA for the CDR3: TGTGCCAGCACCCCCATTGGTGGGCTAGCGGGTATCACAGATACGCAGTATTTT.

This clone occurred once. CDR3 sequence reads: CASSVTGWRPQSYEQYF. DNA of the CDR3: TGTGCCAGCAGTGTGACAGGGTGGAGACCCCAATCCTACGAGCAGTACTTC. This chain links TRBV28 with TRBJ2-7, with 7 bases matching TRBD1. The CDR3 spans 17 residues. The germline V gene has CDR1 MDHEN and CDR2 SYDVKM. V shed 5 bases and J 1 base; nucleotides not matched to a gene: 14.

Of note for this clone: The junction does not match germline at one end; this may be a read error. CDR3 bases: TGTGCCAGCAGCCAGACTAGCGGACACCGGGGAGCTGTTTTT. This encodes CASSQTSGHRGAVF. The rearrangement uses TRBV27 and TRBJ2-2; 9 nucleotides align to TRBD2. The CDR3 extends over 14 amino acids. Germline CDR1 reads MNHEY; CDR2 reads SMNVEV (reference sequence).

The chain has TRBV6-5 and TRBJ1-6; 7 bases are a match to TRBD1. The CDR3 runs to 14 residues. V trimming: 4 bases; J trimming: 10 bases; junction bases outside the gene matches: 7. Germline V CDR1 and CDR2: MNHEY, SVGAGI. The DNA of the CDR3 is TGTGCCAGCAGTTTGGAGGGGGCCGGGTCACCCCTCCACTTT. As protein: CASSLEGAGSPLHF.

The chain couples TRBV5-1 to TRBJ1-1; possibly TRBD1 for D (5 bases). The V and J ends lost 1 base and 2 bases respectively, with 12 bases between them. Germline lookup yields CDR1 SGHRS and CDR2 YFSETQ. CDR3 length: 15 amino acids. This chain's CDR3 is CASSLYGGGNTEAFF. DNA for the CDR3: TGCGCCAGCAGCTTGTACGGGGGAGGAAACACTGAAGCTTTCTTT.

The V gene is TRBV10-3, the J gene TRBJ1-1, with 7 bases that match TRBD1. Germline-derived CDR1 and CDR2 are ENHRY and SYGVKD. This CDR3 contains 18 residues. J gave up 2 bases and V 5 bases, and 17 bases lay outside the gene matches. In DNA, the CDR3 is TGTGCCATCAGTCTAAGACAGGGCATCCAAATCGCCAACACTGAAGCTTTCTTT. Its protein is CAISLRQGIQIANTEAFF.

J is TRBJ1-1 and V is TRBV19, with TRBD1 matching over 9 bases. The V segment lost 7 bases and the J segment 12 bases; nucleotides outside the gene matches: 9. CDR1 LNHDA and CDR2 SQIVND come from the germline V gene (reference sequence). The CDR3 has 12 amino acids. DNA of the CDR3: TGTGCCAGTACCATTGGACAGGGGACGACTTTCTTT. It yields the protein CASTIGQGTTFF.

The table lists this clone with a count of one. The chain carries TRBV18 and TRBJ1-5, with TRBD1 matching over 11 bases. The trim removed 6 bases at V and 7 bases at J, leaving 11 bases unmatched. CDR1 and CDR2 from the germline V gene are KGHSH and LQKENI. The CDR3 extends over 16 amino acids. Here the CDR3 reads CASSLGQGALWQPQHF. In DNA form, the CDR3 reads TGTGCCAGCTCCCTCGGACAGGGGGCTTTGTGGCAGCCCCAGCATTTT.

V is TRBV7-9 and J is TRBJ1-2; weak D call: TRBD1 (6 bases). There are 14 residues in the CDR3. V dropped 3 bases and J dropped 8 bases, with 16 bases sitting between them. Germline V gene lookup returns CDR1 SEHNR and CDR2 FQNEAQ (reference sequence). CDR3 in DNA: TGTGCCAGCAGCTTCCCGGGACACGGGGTGGGCTACACCTTC. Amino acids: CASSFPGHGVGYTF.

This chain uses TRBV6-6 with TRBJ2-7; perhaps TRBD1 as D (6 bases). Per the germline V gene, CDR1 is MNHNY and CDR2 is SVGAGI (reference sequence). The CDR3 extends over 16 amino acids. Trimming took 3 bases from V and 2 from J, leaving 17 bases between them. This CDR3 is CASSYSVGARTYEQYF. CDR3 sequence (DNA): TGTGCCAGCAGTTATTCAGTGGGGGCGAGGACCTACGAGCAGTACTTC.

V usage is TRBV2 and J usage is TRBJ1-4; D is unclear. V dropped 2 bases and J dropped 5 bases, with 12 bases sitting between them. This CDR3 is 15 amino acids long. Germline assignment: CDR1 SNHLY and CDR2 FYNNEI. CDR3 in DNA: TGTGCCAGCAGTGAAAATTTATCGGTAAATGAAAAACTGTTTTTT. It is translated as CASSENLSVNEKLFF.

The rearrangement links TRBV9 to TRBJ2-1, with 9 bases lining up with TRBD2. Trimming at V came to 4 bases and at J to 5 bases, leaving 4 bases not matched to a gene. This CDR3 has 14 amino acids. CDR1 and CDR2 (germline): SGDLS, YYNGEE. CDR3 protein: CASSLGLADNEQFF. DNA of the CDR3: TGTGCCAGCAGCTTGGGACTAGCCGACAATGAGCAGTTCTTC.

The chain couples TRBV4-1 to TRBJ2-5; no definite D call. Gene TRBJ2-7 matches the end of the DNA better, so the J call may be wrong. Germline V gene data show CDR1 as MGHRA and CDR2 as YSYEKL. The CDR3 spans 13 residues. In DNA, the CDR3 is TGCGCCAGCAGCCAAGCGGCTGGCAGCGAGCAGTACTTC. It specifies CASSQAAGSEQYF.

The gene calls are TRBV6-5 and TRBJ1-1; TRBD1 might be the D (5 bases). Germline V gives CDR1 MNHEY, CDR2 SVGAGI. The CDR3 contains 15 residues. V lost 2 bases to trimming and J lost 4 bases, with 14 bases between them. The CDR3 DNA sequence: TGTGCCAGCAGTTACGCGGACACCGCCCTCACTGAAGCTTTCTTT. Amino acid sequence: CASSYADTALTEAFF.

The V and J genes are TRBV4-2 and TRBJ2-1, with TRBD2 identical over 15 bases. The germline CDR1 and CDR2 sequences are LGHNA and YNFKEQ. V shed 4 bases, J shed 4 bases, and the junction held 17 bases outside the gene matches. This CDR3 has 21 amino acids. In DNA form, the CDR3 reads TGTGCCAGCAGCCTGTTAGGGACTAGCGGGGGGTTAATATACGAGTACAATGAGCAGTTCTTC. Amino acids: CASSLLGTSGGLIYEYNEQFF.

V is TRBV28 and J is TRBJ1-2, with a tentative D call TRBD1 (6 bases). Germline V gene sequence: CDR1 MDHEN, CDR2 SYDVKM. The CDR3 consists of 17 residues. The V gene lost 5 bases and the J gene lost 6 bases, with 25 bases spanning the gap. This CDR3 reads CASSKRDVGGGRNGYTF. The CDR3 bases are TGTGCCAGCAGTAAAAGGGATGTTGGGGGCGGAAGGAATGGCTACACCTTC.

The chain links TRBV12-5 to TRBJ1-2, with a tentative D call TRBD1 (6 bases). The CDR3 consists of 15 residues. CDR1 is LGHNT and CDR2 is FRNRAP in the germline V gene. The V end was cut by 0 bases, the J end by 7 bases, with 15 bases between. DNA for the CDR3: TGTGCTAGTGGTTTGGTACTCCAGGGGCCTTTTGGCTACACCTTC. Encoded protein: CASGLVLQGPFGYTF.

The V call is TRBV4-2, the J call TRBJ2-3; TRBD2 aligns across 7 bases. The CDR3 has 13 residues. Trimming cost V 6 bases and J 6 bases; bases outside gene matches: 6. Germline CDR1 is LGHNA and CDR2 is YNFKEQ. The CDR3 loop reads CASRGSGEDTQYF. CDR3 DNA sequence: TGTGCCAGCAGGGGGAGCGGGGAGGATACGCAGTATTTT.

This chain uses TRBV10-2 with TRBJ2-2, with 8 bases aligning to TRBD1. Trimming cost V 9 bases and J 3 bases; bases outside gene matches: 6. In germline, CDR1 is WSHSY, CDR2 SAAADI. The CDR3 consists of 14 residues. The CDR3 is CASQGAEDTGELFF. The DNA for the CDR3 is TGCGCCAGTCAGGGGGCGGAGGACACCGGGGAGCTGTTTTTT.

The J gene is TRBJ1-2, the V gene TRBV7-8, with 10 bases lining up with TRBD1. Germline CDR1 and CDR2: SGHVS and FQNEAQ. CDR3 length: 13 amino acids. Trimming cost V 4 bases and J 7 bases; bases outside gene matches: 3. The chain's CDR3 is CASSSGTGVGYTF. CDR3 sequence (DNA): TGTGCCAGCAGCTCCGGGACAGGGGTTGGCTACACCTTC. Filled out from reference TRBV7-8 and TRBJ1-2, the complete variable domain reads GAGVSQSPRYKVAKRGQDVALRCDPISGHVSLFWYQQALGQGPEFLTYFQNEAQLDKSGLPSDRFFAERPEGSVSTLKIQRTQQEDSAVYLCASSSGTGVGYTFGSGTRLTVV.

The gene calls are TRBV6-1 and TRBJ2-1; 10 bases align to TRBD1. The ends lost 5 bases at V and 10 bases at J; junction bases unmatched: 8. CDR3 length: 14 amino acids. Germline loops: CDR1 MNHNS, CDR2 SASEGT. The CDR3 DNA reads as TGTGCCAGCAGTTCCGGGACAGGGGCAAGGGAGCAGTTCTTC. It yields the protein CASSSGTGAREQFF.

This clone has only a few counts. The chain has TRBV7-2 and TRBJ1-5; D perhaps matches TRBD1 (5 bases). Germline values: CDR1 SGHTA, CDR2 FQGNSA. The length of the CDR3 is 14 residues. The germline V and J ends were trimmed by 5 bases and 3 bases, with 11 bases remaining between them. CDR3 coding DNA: TGTGCCAGCAGCGGAATGGGGCACAATCAGCCCCAGCATTTT. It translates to CASSGMGHNQPQHF.

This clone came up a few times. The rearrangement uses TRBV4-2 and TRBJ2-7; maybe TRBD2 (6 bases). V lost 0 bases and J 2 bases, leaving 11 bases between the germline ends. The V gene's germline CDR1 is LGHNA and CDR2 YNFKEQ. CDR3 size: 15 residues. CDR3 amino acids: CASSQDWGVAYEQYF. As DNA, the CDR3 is TGTGCCAGCAGCCAAGATTGGGGGGTCGCCTACGAGCAGTACTTC.

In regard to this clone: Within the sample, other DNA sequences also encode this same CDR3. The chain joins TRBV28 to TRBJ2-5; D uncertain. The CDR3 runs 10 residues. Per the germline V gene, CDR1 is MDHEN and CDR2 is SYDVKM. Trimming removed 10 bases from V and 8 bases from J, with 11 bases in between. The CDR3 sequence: CATRQETQYF. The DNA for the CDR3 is TGTGCCACCCGCCAGGAAACCCAGTACTTC.